The present T cell receptor beta chain was sequenced within a study of T cell responses to AZD1222 COVID-19 vaccine (dated by TCRdb to about 2021). At the level of the whole study: A total of roughly 240 trial participants underwent TCR sequencing, of whom some 210 received two doses of AZD1222 and roughly 25 received two doses of the MenACWY control vaccine. Trial participants were enrolled by age into subgroups of 18-55, 56-69 and 70-plus years, and around 140, 26 and 57 TCR-sequenced participants, respectively, were included in these subgroups.

Comments on this clone: Its antigen specificity is not known. Base qualities were left out, and no much larger clone turns up one base away.

V and J are trimmed by 3 bases and 10 bases, and the gene matches miss 9 bases of the junction. From a lookup of the germline V gene, CDR1 and CDR2 are SGHTA and FQGNSA. The CDR3 numbers 15 residues from cysteine through phenylalanine. The DNA shown is the 45-base CDR3, in frame from base 1. Results the study describes overall, beyond this receptor: Only six AZD1222 recipients were SARS-CoV-2 seropositive at baseline, limiting conclusions about previously exposed vaccinees. Participants were mostly white British and included more females than males, and it was suggested by the authors that clonal diversity may have been underestimated. Reportedly, close to half of the unique spike-specific TCRs recognized epitopes lying outside the regions that are mutated in the B.1.351 and B.1.1.7 variants. In the small 56-69-year group, the increase in depth fell short of significance, most likely because of low power. Because no samples from the day 14 peak response were available, repertoires could be characterized only after the peak T cell response. The vaccine-associated CD4 TCRs covered the entire spike protein, and the dominant responses fell in regions 160-218 and 743-854. After two AZD1222 doses, both the breadth and the depth of spike-specific TCRs were significantly higher than at day 0 and than in MenACWY recipients.

The time point tag for this specimen amounts to: about 28 days (+/-7) after the second vaccine dose. AZD1222 recipients with second doses at about 4 weeks or about 12 weeks were pooled, because spike-specific TCR depth and breadth did not differ between schedules. Vaccinee samples came from UK trials COV001 and COV002, including a single-blind randomized controlled phase 2/3 trial of AZD1222 (ChAdOx1 nCoV-19) in healthy adults. Trial participant PBMC samples were collected at day 0 and day 28 after the second dose for TCRbeta chain sequencing. The CDR3 regions of human TCRbeta chains were analyzed by immunosequencing. Under the source paper's analysis protocol: TCRs in the repertoires were compared against a reference library of SARS-CoV-2-specific TCRs that had been generated with the MIRA antigen-specificity platform. Breadth was defined as the fraction of unique TCRs that were SARS-CoV-2-associated, and depth was defined as the fraction of total T cells that were SARS-CoV-2-associated. Using the MIRA data, every spike-specific TCR was mapped to the spike region that the TCR reacted to and assigned to either a CD4 or a CD8 class. Log10-transformed breadth and depth values were compared by one-way ANOVA with Sidak's multiple comparisons tests. TCRdb holds this immuneACCESS table with in-frame rearrangements only. Some clones are missing; in checked studies, unresolved V genes explain under half, and the rest has no known cause. Clone size and the V and J calls come from that table; the DNA yielded D and trimming. The sample includes 160,000 or so clones, with about 89% observed a single time. The ten largest account for just over 9% of the sample.

The chain couples TRBV7-2 to TRBJ2-1, with 10 bases matching TRBD2. The sequencing here drew on peripheral blood, taken 28 days after the second AZD1222 dose. This TCR came from an adult who received the AZD1222 COVID-19 vaccine. The CDR3 amino acid sequence is: CASSFTSGEPWEQFF. The nucleotide sequence reads TGTGCCAGCAGCTTTACTAGCGGGGAGCCATGGGAGCAGTTCTTC.